These T cell receptor beta chains were read from a single sample in a study of shared clonotypes between healthy human individuals. Sequencing used immunoSEQ multiplex PCR; TCRdb keeps in-frame clones, though not all of them. The data contain about 2,100,000 clones, approximately 94% of them seen just once; the ten biggest clones take up more than 1.5%. Sequencing was carried out using naive CD8+ T cells from PBMCs. The receptors originated from a man in his late teens or twenties in good health. Some clones in this sample may be carry-over from other donors' samples. Each CDR3 is given without its conserved first and last residue.

v_call: TRBV5-8; j_call: TRBJ2-1; cdr3_aa: ASSFGTRSYNEQF
v_call: TRBV29-1; j_call: TRBJ2-1; cdr3_aa: SVGSGEQF
v_call: TRBV7-9; j_call: TRBJ2-7; cdr3_aa: ASSFPRGISSYEQY
v_call: TRBV15; j_call: TRBJ2-7; cdr3_aa: ATSRADRESSYEQY
v_call: TRBV7-3; j_call: TRBJ2-1; cdr3_aa: ASSPTGTSGSSGQF
v_call: TRBV7-8; j_call: TRBJ2-1; cdr3_aa: ASSTLAGPYNEQF
v_call: TRBV7-6; j_call: TRBJ2-1; cdr3_aa: ASSPGLAGGMGEQF
v_call: TRBV7-9; j_call: TRBJ1-1; cdr3_aa: ASSQRTGTNTEAF
v_call: TRBV2; j_call: TRBJ2-7; cdr3_aa: ASSRDVIAHEQY
v_call: TRBV14; j_call: TRBJ2-4; cdr3_aa: ASSQRTGIGNIQY
v_call: TRBV18; j_call: TRBJ2-1; cdr3_aa: ASSPDSYNEQF
v_call: TRBV4-3; j_call: TRBJ1-1; cdr3_aa: ASSPRRWGNTEAF
v_call: TRBV5-1; j_call: TRBJ1-5; cdr3_aa: ASSPGQGLQPQH
v_call: TRBV5-1; j_call: TRBJ2-1; cdr3_aa: ASNPWGLAGISSYNEQF
v_call: TRBV30; j_call: TRBJ2-3; cdr3_aa: AWAGTGADTQY
v_call: TRBV7-9; j_call: TRBJ1-4; cdr3_aa: ASRSPGGTATNEKLF
v_call: TRBV5-4; j_call: TRBJ1-2; cdr3_aa: ASRPYGQGYGYT
v_call: TRBV5-1; j_call: TRBJ2-3; cdr3_aa: ASSLGGQGLSTDTQY
v_call: TRBV7-8; j_call: TRBJ2-1; cdr3_aa: ASSLTVGDRRDNEQF
v_call: TRBV6-6; j_call: TRBJ1-1; cdr3_aa: ASSYSRIHSDTEAF
v_call: TRBV4-1; j_call: TRBJ2-7; cdr3_aa: ASSRPGQAEQY
v_call: TRBV27; j_call: TRBJ1-2; cdr3_aa: ASSSYGPRGTNYGYT
v_call: TRBV29-1; j_call: TRBJ2-7; cdr3_aa: SVLGQRNEQY
v_call: TRBV7-9; j_call: TRBJ2-1; cdr3_aa: ASSSRRTPYNEQF